The clone carrying this TCR beta chain showed up just once. Its antigen is as yet unknown. Sequencing was performed with immunoSEQ multiplex PCR; in TCRdb, only in-frame clones are kept and a portion is missing. The data hold around 300,000 clones, with approximately 88% observed a single time. This entry comes from a study of cytomegalovirus exposure and HLA in healthy donors. Study observations and caveats: Reports showed the classifier diagnosing cytomegalovirus status with high specificity and sensitivity. Generally TCR sequences proved uncommon, though certain public TCRs appeared in numerous donors. That first-cohort TCR clusters tended to co-occur in the approximately 110 validation repertoires was found in a later analysis. There were about 160 TCR beta chains listed as cytomegalovirus-associated.

Trimming removed 7 bases from V and 1 base from J; junction bases left unmatched: 11. The CDR3 has 17 residues. CDR1 and CDR2 from the germline V gene are MDHEN and SYDVKM. The chain couples TRBV28 to TRBJ2-3, with 10 bases fitting TRBD1. Sequenced input: PBMCs. The TCR was taken from a woman between 18 and 30 years old in good health and CMV-seronegative. CDR3: CASTSRGTGDGTDTQYF. CDR3 bases: TGTGCCAGCACCAGCCGGGGGACAGGGGATGGCACAGATACGCAGTATTTT. Full variable domain (outside the CDR3, taken from reference TRBV28 and TRBJ2-3): DVKVTQSSRYLVKRTGEKVFLECVQDMDHENMFWYRQDPGLGLRLIYFSYDVKMKEKGDIPEGYSVSREKKERFSLILESASTNQTSMYLCASTSRGTGDGTDTQYFGPGTRLTVL.